The rows below give T cell receptor beta chains drawn from one sample of a study of regulatory T cells in long-lasting Graves disease. TCRdb recomputed calls from the multiplex PCR reads with MiXCR, one row per CDR3 protein. The table records 300,000 to 400,000 distinct CDR3 sequences, approximately 15% of them present only once. The data also belong to a second study, concerning T cells in Graves' hyperthyroidism and ophthalmopathy.

The sample was peripheral blood mononuclear cells (PBMCs), taken at new diagnosis, from a patient treated with antithyroid drugs. The receptors shown here come from a man in his forties with Graves disease. Each CDR3 is given with its conserved first and last residue. D genes are given only for firm matches. Clone size is not always given. Where it is, it says once, few, many or a class for expanded clones.

cdr3_length,j_call,d_call,v_call,clone_size,cdr3_nt,cdr3_aa
12,TRBJ2-5,NA,TRBV2,many,TGTGCCAGCATCACGACGGGGGAGACCCAGTACTTC,CASITTGETQYF
14,TRBJ2-3,TRBD1,TRBV3-1,NA,TGTGCCAGCAGCCCTTCAGGGGGTCCGGATACGCAGTATTTT,CASSPSGGPDTQYF
16,TRBJ2-3,TRBD2,TRBV2,many,TGTGCCAGCAGTGTACCCCTTGCGGGGGGTGGGGATACGCAGTATTTT,CASSVPLAGGGDTQYF
14,TRBJ2-1,NA,TRBV2,many,TGTGCCAGCAGTGAAGGCGTTAGGTATAATGAGCAGTTCTTC,CASSEGVRYNEQFF
14,TRBJ1-5,TRBD1,TRBV27,NA,TGTGCCAGCAGTTTGACCGGGACAGGGGGGACCCAGCATTTT,CASSLTGTGGTQHF
15,TRBJ2-6,NA,TRBV29-1,NA,TGCAGCGTTGAAGATCTGAACCGAGGGGCCAACGTCCTGACTTTC,CSVEDLNRGANVLTF
19,TRBJ1-5,TRBD1,TRBV2,NA,TGTGCCAGCAGTGGAGTGATGGGGCCGGGACAGGTGTTCAATCAGCCCCGGCATTTT,CASSGVMGPGQVFNQPRHF
13,TRBJ2-7,NA,TRBV2,many,TGTGCCGGAAACAGGGCGTTCTCTGTCGAGCAGTACTTC,CAGNRAFSVEQYF
15,TRBJ1-5,NA,TRBV24-1,many,TGTGCCACCAGTGCAGCCGGGGGTAGCAATCAGCCCCAGCATTTT,CATSAAGGSNQPQHF
13,TRBJ2-7,NA,TRBV18,many,TGTGCCAGCTCACCCGGGTTCTCCTACGAGCAGTACTTC,CASSPGFSYEQYF
16,TRBJ2-3,TRBD2,TRBV7-3,many,TGTGCCAGCAGCGTACTCGGGGGGGGCAGCACAGATACGCAGTATTTT,CASSVLGGGSTDTQYF
14,TRBJ1-1,NA,TRBV7-2,many,TGTGCCAGCAGCTATCCAGGGGTGGGCACTGAAGCTTTCTTT,CASSYPGVGTEAFF
12,TRBJ2-3,TRBD2,TRBV10-1,few,TGCGCCAGCAGTGACGGGGGGGATACGCAGTATTTT,CASSDGGDTQYF
17,TRBJ1-6,NA,TRBV5-1,many,TGCGCCAGCAGCGTCAGATTCGAGGGACCCGATAATTCACCCCTCCACTTT,CASSVRFEGPDNSPLHF
16,TRBJ2-2,NA,TRBV27,many,TGTGCCAGCAGTTTACCTGGCGGCGCGAACACCGGGGAGCTGTTTTTT,CASSLPGGANTGELFF
14,TRBJ1-6,TRBD1,TRBV5-1,few,TGCGCCAGCAGCTTGGGGGGCAGGGGGTCACCCCTCCACTTT,CASSLGGRGSPLHF
17,TRBJ2-1,NA,TRBV14,few,TGTGCCAGCAGCCAGAGTCGGACCCGGAGCTCCTACAATGAGCAGTTCTTC,CASSQSRTRSSYNEQFF
12,TRBJ1-2,NA,TRBV28,many,TGTGCCAGCAGTTTTTCTAGCTATGGCTACACCTTC,CASSFSSYGYTF
16,TRBJ2-7,NA,TRBV4-2,NA,TGTGCCAGCAGCCAAGATCGATTGCCAAATACCTACGAGCAGTACTTC,CASSQDRLPNTYEQYF
15,TRBJ2-3,NA,TRBV10-1,many,TGCGCCAGCAGTGATTCTAGGGTGATAACAGATACGCAGTATTTT,CASSDSRVITDTQYF
16,TRBJ1-5,NA,TRBV2,many,TGTGCCAGCAGCCCCGAGGGAGGATATAGCAATCAGCCCCAGCATTTT,CASSPEGGYSNQPQHF
12,TRBJ1-1,NA,TRBV5-1,many,TGCGCCAGCAGCTTAGGACACACTGAAGCTTTCTTT,CASSLGHTEAFF
16,TRBJ2-5,TRBD1,TRBV27,NA,TGTGCCAGCAGTTTATGGTGGACAGGACGCCAAGAGACCCAGTACTTC,CASSLWWTGRQETQYF
14,TRBJ1-1,NA,TRBV2,many,TGTGCCAGCAGTGCGTTGGCGAGGAACACTGAAGCTTTCTTT,CASSALARNTEAFF
13,TRBJ2-1,NA,TRBV6-1,few,TGTGCCAGCAGCAACGTAGGGTACAATGAGCAGTTCTTC,CASSNVGYNEQFF
13,TRBJ1-2,NA,TRBV7-9,many,TGTGCCAGCAGCCTAGCCTTTGGGGGTGGCTACACCTTC,CASSLAFGGGYTF
13,TRBJ2-5,NA,TRBV28,many,TGTGCCAGCAGTTTAGTGGAAGCGGAGACCCAGTACTTC,CASSLVEAETQYF
16,TRBJ1-5,NA,TRBV28,NA,TGTGCCAGCAGTGAAACAGGGAGGGGTGTATATCAGCCCCAGCATTTT,CASSETGRGVYQPQHF
15,TRBJ1-1,NA,TRBV6-5,NA,TGTGCCAGCAGTTACCCGGCAGGGACGAACACTGAAGCTTTCTTT,CASSYPAGTNTEAFF
15,TRBJ1-1,NA,TRBV7-8,many,TGTGCCAGCAGCTCCCCAGCAGGTATAGGCACTGAAGCTTTCTTT,CASSSPAGIGTEAFF
17,TRBJ2-3,TRBD2,TRBV7-6,many,TGTGCCAGCAGCCGTTGGACTAGCGGGGGTGGCACAGATACGCAGTATTTT,CASSRWTSGGGTDTQYF
13,TRBJ1-2,NA,TRBV15,NA,TGTGCCACCAGCAGAGACAAGAACTATGGCTACACCTTC,CATSRDKNYGYTF
13,TRBJ1-1,NA,TRBV6-2/TRBV6-3,many,TGTGCCAGCAGTTACAGTGAGAACACTGAAGCTTTCTTT,CASSYSENTEAFF
17,TRBJ2-5,TRBD2,TRBV7-2,many,TGTGCCAGCAGCTCGAACACGGCTAGCGGGGTTCAAGAGACCCAGTACTTC,CASSSNTASGVQETQYF
16,TRBJ2-1,NA,TRBV5-1,few,TGCGCCAGCTATGATTCGCGGGGGCTCCCCTACAATGAGCAGTTCTTC,CASYDSRGLPYNEQFF
12,TRBJ2-2,NA,TRBV9,many,TGTGCCAGCAGCGCAACTAGCCAGGAGCTGTTTTTT,CASSATSQELFF
15,TRBJ2-1,TRBD2,TRBV4-3,few,TGCGCCAGCAGCCAACGGACTAGCGGGTACAATGAGCAGTTCTTC,CASSQRTSGYNEQFF
12,TRBJ2-3,NA,TRBV6-1,few,TGTGCCAGCAGTGAAAACAGGGATACGCAGTATTTT,CASSENRDTQYF
16,TRBJ2-1,TRBD2,TRBV2,many,TGTGCCAGCACCAGACTAGCGGGGGACCCCTACAATGAGCAGTTCTTC,CASTRLAGDPYNEQFF
15,TRBJ2-1,NA,TRBV19,NA,TGTGCCACCAAGTATCAACCTGGACCGTACAATGAGCAGTTCTTC,CATKYQPGPYNEQFF
15,TRBJ1-3,NA,TRBV5-1,NA,TGCGCCAGCAGCTTGGCGGTGGGGGTTGGAAACACCATATATTTT,CASSLAVGVGNTIYF
15,TRBJ2-7,NA,TRBV5-5,many,TGTGCCAGCAGCCCGGAACAGGTATCCTCCTACGAGCAGTACTTC,CASSPEQVSSYEQYF
13,TRBJ2-7,NA,TRBV20-1,many,TGCAGTGCTAGGCCGACTAGTAACTACGAGCAGTACTTC,CSARPTSNYEQYF
15,TRBJ1-6,TRBD1,TRBV7-2,few,TGTGCCAGCAGCTACCAGGGGGCGGACGATTCACCCCTCCACTTT,CASSYQGADDSPLHF
17,TRBJ2-1,TRBD1,TRBV4-3,many,TGCGCCAGCAGCCAAGATGCTCCAGGGGGCGCGTTTAATGAGCAGTTCTTC,CASSQDAPGGAFNEQFF
14,TRBJ1-1,TRBD1,TRBV5-1,many,TGCGCCTCGAGGACAGGGGCGATGAACACTGAAGCTTTCTTT,CASRTGAMNTEAFF
14,TRBJ2-3,TRBD2,TRBV4-3,NA,TGCGCCAGCAGCGCGCGACTAGCCACAGATACGCAGTATTTT,CASSARLATDTQYF
14,TRBJ2-7,TRBD1,TRBV2,many,TGTGCCAGCAGTGATCAGGGGGTAGCCTACGAGCAGTACTTC,CASSDQGVAYEQYF
17,TRBJ1-1,NA,TRBV6-1,few,TGTGCCAGCAGTGAAGGGAAGGGGGTGGGTAAGGACACTGAAGCTTTCTTT,CASSEGKGVGKDTEAFF
14,TRBJ1-1,NA,TRBV6-1,many,TGTGCCAGCAGTGAGGTTGGAGTTAACACTGAAGCTTTCTTT,CASSEVGVNTEAFF
16,TRBJ2-1,TRBD1,TRBV7-3,NA,TGTGCCAGCAGCCCCGCCGGGACAGGGGGCAAGAATGAGCAGTTCTTC,CASSPAGTGGKNEQFF